What follows are 19 T cell receptor beta chains derived from one specimen sequenced in a study of blood T cell repertoires in COVID-19. Libraries were prepared by immunoSEQ multiplex PCR; TCRdb keeps only in-frame clonotypes and omits some of them. The data show some 260,000 clones, approximately 86% seen once. What was sequenced was PBMCs or T cells enriched from blood (not recorded which). The receptors derive from a woman under 40 with acute COVID-19.

This chain uses TRBV10-3 with TRBJ2-5, with 7 bases aligning to TRBD1. Germline lookup yields CDR1 ENHRY and CDR2 SYGVKD. This CDR3 is built from 13 residues. Trimming took 6 bases from V and 2 from J; bases not matched to a gene: 3. CDR3 coding DNA: TGTGCCATCAGCGACAGGGTTCAAGAGACCCAGTACTTC. It yields the protein CAISDRVQETQYF.

The chain combines TRBV6-2 or TRBV6-3 with TRBJ2-7, with a tentative D call TRBD1 (6 bases). V lost 4 bases, J lost 6 bases, and 22 bases lay in between. The V gene's germline CDR1 is MNHEY and CDR2 SVGEGT. The CDR3 consists of 16 residues. The CDR3 DNA reads TGTGCCAGCAGTTCAACCGGCGGCAGGGGAATGGGCGAGCAGTACTTC. Its protein is CASSSTGGRGMGEQYF.

The rearrangement joins TRBV28 to TRBJ1-2, with D possibly TRBD1 on 6 matching bases. The V and J ends lost 2 bases and 5 bases respectively, with 15 bases between them. The CDR3 totals 15 residues. Germline V CDR1 and CDR2: MDHEN, SYDVKM. This CDR3 reads CASSLPYRTEYGYTF. The CDR3 DNA reads as TGTGCCAGCAGTTTACCGTACCGGACAGAATATGGCTACACCTTC.

This clone came up a few times. The chain uses TRBV12-3 or TRBV12-4 and TRBJ1-2, with D unclear. The V end lost 3 bases, the J end lost 5 bases, and 7 bases lay between the germline ends. The CDR3 has 12 residues. The CDR3 region has the DNA TGTGCCAGCAGTTTGGGCCAATATGGCTACACCTTC. Translating it yields CASSLGQYGYTF.

The chain employs TRBV28 and TRBJ1-5; D remains ambiguous. Germline V gene data show CDR1 as MDHEN and CDR2 as SYDVKM. With 3 bases removed from V and 0 bases from J, the gap between germline ends came to 12 bases. This CDR3 has 16 residues. The CDR3 protein is CASSFPGRISNQPQHF. DNA of the CDR3: TGTGCCAGCAGTTTCCCTGGGAGGATTAGCAATCAGCCCCAGCATTTT.

Only one count was recorded for this clone. The genes are TRBV29-1 and TRBJ2-1, with TRBD2 identical over 7 bases. V trimming: 1 base; J trimming: 4 bases; junction bases outside the gene matches: 7. The CDR3 consists of 15 residues. Per the germline V gene, CDR1 is SQVTM and CDR2 is ANQGSEA. The CDR3 sequence is CSVEGPRGGYNEQFF. The CDR3, as DNA: TGCAGCGTTGAAGGGCCCCGCGGGGGATACAATGAGCAGTTCTTC.

This sequence joins TRBV7-9 and TRBJ1-2, with TRBD1 as a possible D gene (6 bases). The CDR3 spans 16 residues. Germline V gene lookup returns CDR1 SEHNR and CDR2 FQNEAQ (reference sequence). V lost 5 bases and J lost 0, with 16 bases in between. The CDR3 loop reads CASSRRAGTTNYGYTF. CDR3 sequence (DNA): TGTGCCAGCAGCCGTAGGGCCGGGACAACTAACTATGGCTACACCTTC. Complete variable domain (other parts from reference TRBV7-9 and TRBJ1-2): DTGVSQNPRHKITKRGQNVTFRCDPISEHNRLYWYRQTLGQGPEFLTYFQNEAQLEKSRLLSDRFSAERPKGSFSTLEIQRTEQGDSAMYLCASSRRAGTTNYGYTFGSGTRLTVV.

This clone was seen just once. The chain links TRBV20-1 to TRBJ1-6; D ambiguous. Per the germline V gene, CDR1 is DFQATT and CDR2 is SNEGSKA (reference sequence). The CDR3 is made up of 14 amino acids. With 3 bases removed from V and 8 bases from J, the gap between germline ends came to 14 bases. As DNA, the CDR3 is TGCAGTGCTAGTATCGGGAGGAGAGATTCACCCCTCCACTTT. Translating it yields CSASIGRRDSPLHF.

As concerns this clone: An end of the junction does not agree with germline; a read error may underlie this. V is TRBV6-1 and J is TRBJ2-7; possible D gene TRBD1, 5 bases. The germline gives CDR1 MNHNS, CDR2 SASEGT. This CDR3 comprises 14 residues. The CDR3 spells CASGENFQGYEQYF. CDR3 coding DNA: TGTGCCAGCGGTGAGAACTTCCAGGGCTACGAGCAGTACTTC.

The V and J genes are TRBV29-1 and TRBJ1-1; 9 positions agree with TRBD1. V lost 4 bases to trimming and J lost 5 bases; unmatched junction nucleotides: 11. Germline loops: CDR1 SQVTM, CDR2 ANQGSEA. The CDR3 is made up of 15 amino acids. The DNA of the CDR3 is TGCAGCGTTGCTGTGACAGGGGGGTTGTCTACTGAAGCTTTCTTT. Protein product: CSVAVTGGLSTEAFF. The whole variable domain, remainder taken from reference TRBV29-1 and TRBJ1-1, is SAVISQKPSRDICQRGTSLTIQCQVDSQVTMMFWYRQQPGQSLTLIATANQGSEATYESGFVIDKFPISRPNLTFSTLTVSNMSPEDSSIYLCSVAVTGGLSTEAFFGQGTRLTVV.

The sample holds a few counts of this clone. This chain uses TRBV19 with TRBJ2-1; a weak D match, TRBD2 (5 bases). The CDR3 runs to 15 residues. Trimming took 3 bases from V and 2 from J, leaving 11 bases between them. The germline CDR1 and CDR2 sequences are LNHDA and SQIVND (reference sequence). CDR3 nucleotide sequence: TGTGCCAGTAGTATCGGGATTCAGACCTACAATGAGCAGTTCTTC. It codes for CASSIGIQTYNEQFF.

The chain has TRBV29-1 and TRBJ2-5; 8 bases map to TRBD1. Germline V gives CDR1 SQVTM, CDR2 ANQGSEA. CDR3 length: 13 amino acids. The ends lost 7 bases at V and 5 bases at J; junction bases unmatched: 9. CDR3 nucleotide sequence: TGCAGCGCCGAAGGTAGACAGGGGGAGACCCAGTACTTC. It is translated as CSAEGRQGETQYF.

This chain uses TRBV5-4 with TRBJ2-5, with TRBD1 matching 8 bases. With V trimmed by 2 bases and J by 5 bases, 8 bases remained unmatched. This CDR3 is 15 amino acids long. Germline CDR1 and CDR2: SGHNT and YYREEE (reference sequence). CDR3 sequence: CASSFDRGAGETQYF. The DNA of the CDR3 is TGTGCCAGCAGCTTTGACAGGGGCGCCGGGGAGACCCAGTACTTC.

The chain employs TRBV12-3 or TRBV12-4 and TRBJ2-7; no firm D call. The V and J ends lost 6 bases and 9 bases respectively, with 18 bases between them. The CDR3 is 13 residues long. CDR3 in amino acids: CASSPIATWRQYF. In nucleotides, the CDR3 is TGTGCCAGCAGCCCTATCGCGACCTGGAGGCAGTACTTC.

This chain connects TRBV4-1 to TRBJ1-2, with D unresolved. Per the germline V gene, CDR1 is MGHRA and CDR2 is YSYEKL. This CDR3 contains 15 residues. V lost 0 bases to trimming and J lost 1 base, with 9 bases between them. CDR3 residues: CASSQEEQINYGYTF. The DNA for the CDR3 is TGCGCCAGCAGCCAAGAGGAACAGATTAACTATGGCTACACCTTC.

This chain links TRBV20-1 with TRBJ2-7; 9 bases fit TRBD1. Unmatched junction bases numbered 10, after V lost 3 bases and J lost 4 bases. CDR3 length equals 15 residues. Per germline, CDR1 DFQATT and CDR2 SNEGSKA (reference sequence). The CDR3 bases are TGCAGTGCTAGTACCACCGGGACAGGGAAATACGAGCAGTACTTC. Protein sequence: CSASTTGTGKYEQYF.

The chain combines TRBV5-6 with TRBJ1-6; TRBD1 aligns across 10 bases. CDR3 length equals 17 residues. Germline lookup yields CDR1 SGHDT and CDR2 YYEEEE. J lost 8 bases, V lost 5 bases, and 13 bases had no gene match. The CDR3 loop reads CASRVPDRGRPDSPLHF. The CDR3 nucleotides are TGTGCCAGCAGAGTTCCTGACAGGGGGCGCCCGGATTCACCCCTCCACTTT.

The chain is built from TRBV6-2 or TRBV6-3 and TRBJ1-4; unclear D gene. The CDR3 runs 13 residues. CDR1 MNHEY and CDR2 SVGEGT come from the germline V gene. Trimming took off 3 bases at V and 5 bases at J, with 7 bases between the two ends. The CDR3 coding sequence is TGTGCCAGCAGTTATCGGGAAAATGAAAAACTGTTTTTT. It encodes CASSYRENEKLFF.

V gene TRBV7-2 combines with J gene TRBJ2-7, with D unresolved. The CDR3 totals 15 residues. The V gene's germline CDR1 is SGHTA and CDR2 FQGNSA. Between the trimmed V and J ends, which lost 0 bases and 2 bases, there was a span of 11 bases. Here the CDR3 reads CASSLAQVLAYEQYF. In nucleotides, the CDR3 is TGTGCCAGCAGCTTAGCGCAGGTATTGGCCTACGAGCAGTACTTC.